This TCR beta chain was retrieved from a study of control samples from healthy donors and cancer patients. Germline trimming cut 10 bases from V and 4 bases from J; bases unmatched to any gene: 11. The CDR3 totals 14 residues. Germline V gives CDR1 LNHDA, CDR2 SQIVND (reference sequence). Here immunoSEQ multiplex PCR was the method, and the copy in TCRdb shows in-frame clones only, minus some. The data show 52,000 or so clones, with around 95% seen just once and 3.5% to 4.5% held by the top ten. This clonotype was obtained from a man in his thirties or forties in good health. Sequencing was performed on blood. This sequence joins TRBV19 and TRBJ2-7; 9 nucleotides line up with TRBD1. In DNA form, the CDR3 reads TGTGCCACGGACCCGGGACAGGGTCTTTACGAGCAGTACTTC. It yields the protein CATDPGQGLYEQYF. Drawing the rest from reference TRBV19 and TRBJ2-7, the complete variable domain is DGGITQSPKYLFRKEGQNVTLSCEQNLNHDAMYWYRQDPGQGLRLIYYSQIVNDFQKGDIAEGYSVSREKKESFPLTVTSAQKNPTAFYLCATDPGQGLYEQYFGPGTRLTVT.